This TCR beta chain emerged from a study of beta chain features in type 1 diabetes. On this clone itself: The antigen is unknown.

Whole-study findings and limits: Moderate but significant shortening of TCRB CDR3s was recorded in all four CD4+ subsets from Type 1 diabetes patients. High-TCR-expressing cells could be over-represented by cDNA sequencing.

The study reverse transcribed the entire isolated RNA, so it sequenced expressed TCRB transcripts. Sequencing used immunoSEQ multiplex PCR; TCRdb keeps in-frame clones, though not all of them. This sample carries about 240,000 clones, about 14% of them seen once, and the ten largest clones take approximately 0.021%. The CDR3 extends over 14 amino acids. From germline, CDR1 is SEHNR and CDR2 FQNEAQ (reference sequence). V was cut by 1 base and J by 5 bases, with 10 bases left in between. The chain uses TRBV7-9 and TRBJ2-3; a weak D match, TRBD2 (5 bases). Sequencing used naive CD4+ T cells from blood. The origin of this receptor is a young man with type 1 diabetes. The CDR3 DNA sequence: TGTGCCAGCAGCTTAGGGGGAGCTGGAGATACGCAGTATTTT. Translating it yields CASSLGGAGDTQYF.